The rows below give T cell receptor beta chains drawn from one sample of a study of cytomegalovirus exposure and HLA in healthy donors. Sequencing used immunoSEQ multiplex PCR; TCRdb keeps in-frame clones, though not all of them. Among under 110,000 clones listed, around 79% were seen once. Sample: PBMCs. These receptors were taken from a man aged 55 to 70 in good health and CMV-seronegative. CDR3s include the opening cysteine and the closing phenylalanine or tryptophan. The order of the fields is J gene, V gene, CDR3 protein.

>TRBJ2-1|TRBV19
CASSIGGYSYNEQFF
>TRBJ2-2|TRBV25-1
CASTGQGFGELFF
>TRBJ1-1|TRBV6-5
CASSSTGGPAEAFF
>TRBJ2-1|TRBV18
CASSPVQQTRNEQFF
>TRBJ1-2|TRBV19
CASSIVPTATTYGYTF
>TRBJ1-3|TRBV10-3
CATSDRSLAGNTIYF
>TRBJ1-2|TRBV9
CASSVGQGGNYGYTF
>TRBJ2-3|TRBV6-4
CASSVSPASTDTQYF
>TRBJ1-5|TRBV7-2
CASSLIRTGNQPQHF
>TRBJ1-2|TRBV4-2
CASGQGPGGGGYGYTF
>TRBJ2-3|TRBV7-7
CASSLTGGGTDTQYF
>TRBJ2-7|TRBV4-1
CASSQVSSYEQYF
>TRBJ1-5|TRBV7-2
CASSLSTIYSNQPQHF
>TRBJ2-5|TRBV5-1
CASSPAGGVGETQYF
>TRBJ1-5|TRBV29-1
CSVGPGSNQPQHF
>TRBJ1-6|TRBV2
CASSGDYNSPLHF
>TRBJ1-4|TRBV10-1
CAIFSATNEKLFF
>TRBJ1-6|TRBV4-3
CASSQVGGRDSPLHF
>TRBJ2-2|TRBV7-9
CASSLRDRATGELFF
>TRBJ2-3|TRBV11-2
CASSFFSRTDTQYF
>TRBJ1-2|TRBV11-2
CASGSRRGGYGYTF
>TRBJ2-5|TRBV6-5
CASSWGDSRWSQYF
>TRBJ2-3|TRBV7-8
CASSSSGGAYTQYF
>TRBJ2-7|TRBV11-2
CASSHYGSSYEQYF
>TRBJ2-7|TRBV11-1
CASSLADRGAYEQYF
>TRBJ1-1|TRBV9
CASSVVNSVNTEAFF
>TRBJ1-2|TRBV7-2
CASSLRTGGYTF
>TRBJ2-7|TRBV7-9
CASSLAESNRPQGQYF
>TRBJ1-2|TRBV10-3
CAISKQGATSYGYTF
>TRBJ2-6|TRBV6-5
CASSYDSSGANVLTF
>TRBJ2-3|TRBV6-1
CASAEGGAKTDTQYF
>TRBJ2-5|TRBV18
CASSPLGTGGAGETQYF
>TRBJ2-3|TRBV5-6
CASSLSRGGVYTQYF
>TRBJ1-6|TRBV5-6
CASSLPGKNSPLHF
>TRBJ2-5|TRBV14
CASSQTPVSETQYF
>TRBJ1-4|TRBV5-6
CASSPAYDRLPEKLFF
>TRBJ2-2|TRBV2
CASSEGSGAGELFF
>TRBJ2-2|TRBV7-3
CASSRGQGEELFF
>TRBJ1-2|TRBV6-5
CASQRGRGDGYTF
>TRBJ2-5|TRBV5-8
CASSLAGGLQETQYF
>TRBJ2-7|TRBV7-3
CASSLDGSSYEQYF
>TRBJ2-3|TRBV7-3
CASSLVGTGTDTQYF
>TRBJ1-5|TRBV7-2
CASSPTWGDYSNQPQHF
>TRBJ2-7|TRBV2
CATQKAGTGNYEQYF
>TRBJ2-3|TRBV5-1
CASSWGQTATDTQYF
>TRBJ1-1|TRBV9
CASSVGQDNEAFF
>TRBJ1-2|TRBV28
CASSPAGDYGYTF
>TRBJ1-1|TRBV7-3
CASSNTGDTEAFF
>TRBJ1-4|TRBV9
CASSVGGGFQELFF
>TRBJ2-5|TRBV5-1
CASSDISGGETQYF